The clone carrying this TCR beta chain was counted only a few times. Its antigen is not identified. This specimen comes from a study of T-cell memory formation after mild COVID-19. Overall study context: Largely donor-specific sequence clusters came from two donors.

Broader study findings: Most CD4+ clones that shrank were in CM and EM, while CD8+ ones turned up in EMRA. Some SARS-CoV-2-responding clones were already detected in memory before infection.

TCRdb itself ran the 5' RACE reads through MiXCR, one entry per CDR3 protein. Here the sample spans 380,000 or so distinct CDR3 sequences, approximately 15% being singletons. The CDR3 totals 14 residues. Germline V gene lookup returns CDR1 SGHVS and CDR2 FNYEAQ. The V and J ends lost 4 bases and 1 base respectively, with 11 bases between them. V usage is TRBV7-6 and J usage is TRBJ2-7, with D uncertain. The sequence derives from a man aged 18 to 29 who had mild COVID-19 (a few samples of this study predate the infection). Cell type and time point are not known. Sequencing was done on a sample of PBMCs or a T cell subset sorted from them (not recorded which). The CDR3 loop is CASSSSAWSYEQYF. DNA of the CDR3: TGTGCCAGCAGCTCCTCGGCATGGTCCTACGAGCAGTACTTC. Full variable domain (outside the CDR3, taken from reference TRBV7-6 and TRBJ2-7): GAGVSQSPRYKVTKRGQDVALRCDPISGHVSLYWYRQALGQGPEFLTYFNYEAQQDKSGLPNDRFSAERPEGSISTLTIQRTEQRDSAMYRCASSSSAWSYEQYFGPGTRLTVT.